The rows below give T cell receptor beta chains drawn from one sample of a study of T cell changes during pregnancy in multiple sclerosis. The method was immunoSEQ multiplex PCR; TCRdb's version includes in-frame clones alone and lacks a portion of them. The top ten clones hold under 5% of a sample with 35,000 to 45,000 clones, 70% to 90% of them seen once. The sequencing here drew on CD8+ T cells from peripheral blood mononuclear cells, taken in the first trimester of pregnancy. The receptors stem from a female donor with multiple sclerosis, enrolled in a pregnancy study. CDR3s include the opening cysteine and the closing phenylalanine or tryptophan. A D gene is named only where the DNA matches it firmly. The listing skips clone size in some rows; elsewhere it reads once, few, many or a size class.

v_gene	abundance	d_gene	j_gene	CDR3nt	CDR3aa
TRBV4-1	once	TRBD1	TRBJ2-7	TGCGCCAGCAGCCAAGAGGGACAGTTCGAGCAGTACTTC	CASSQEGQFEQYF
TRBV13	NA	TRBD1	TRBJ1-5	TGTGCCAGCAGCTTAGGGGGTGAGGGGGCCAGGCCCCAGCATTTT	CASSLGGEGARPQHF
TRBV6-5	NA	NA	TRBJ1-6	TGTGCCAGCAGTTATCAGGGTCCCAATTCACCCCTCCACTTT	CASSYQGPNSPLHF
TRBV9	NA	TRBD2	TRBJ2-5	TGTGCCAGCAGCGTAGGTAGCGGGGGGGGAGAGACCCAGTACTTC	CASSVGSGGGETQYF
TRBV7-2	NA	TRBD1	TRBJ2-7	TGTGCCAGCAGCCAGACAGGGGCCTCCTACGAGCAGTACTTC	CASSQTGASYEQYF
TRBV13	NA	TRBD2	TRBJ2-7	TGTGCCAGCAGCCCCGAGGGACTAGAATATAACGAGCAGTACTTC	CASSPEGLEYNEQYF
TRBV6-6	NA	TRBD1	TRBJ2-7	TGTGCCAGCAGTTACGACCCAGGGGGCCACGAGCAGTACTTC	CASSYDPGGHEQYF
TRBV6-4	NA	NA	TRBJ2-3	TGTGCCAGCAGTTACATGCCCTTAGCTGATACGCAGTATTTT	CASSYMPLADTQYF
TRBV19	NA	NA	TRBJ2-1	TGTGCCAGTAGTATTTTACTGGGCGATGAGCAGTTCTTC	CASSILLGDEQFF
TRBV5-1	NA	NA	TRBJ1-1	TGCGCCAGCAGCACCTGGGGGGAGAACACTGAAGCTTTCTTT	CASSTWGENTEAFF
TRBV19	NA	NA	TRBJ1-5	TGTGCCAGTGGGCCTGCCCTGAATCAGCCCCAGCATTTT	CASGPALNQPQHF
TRBV9	NA	TRBD1	TRBJ2-6	TGTGCCAGTCGGGACAGGCTGATGGGTGGGGCCAACGTCCTGACTTTC	CASRDRLMGGANVLTF
TRBV7-3	NA	TRBD2	TRBJ2-7	TGTGCCAGCAGCACCGGACTAGCGGAGCACGAGCAGTACTTC	CASSTGLAEHEQYF
TRBV6-6	once	NA	TRBJ1-4	TGTGCCAGCAGGCACGAGGTGGAAAAACTGTTTTTT	CASRHEVEKLFF
TRBV6-6	NA	NA	TRBJ2-7	TGTGCCAGCCGTTCGGACAGCGAGAACTACGAGCAGTACTTC	CASRSDSENYEQYF
TRBV7-6	once	NA	TRBJ2-6	TGTGCCAGCAGCGCACAGATCTCTGGGGCCAACGTCCTGACTTTC	CASSAQISGANVLTF
TRBV7-2	once	TRBD1	TRBJ1-1	TGTGCCAGCAGCTTAGGACAGGGGATCGCTGAAGCTTTCTTT	CASSLGQGIAEAFF
TRBV29-1	NA	NA	TRBJ2-1	TGCAGCGTTGAGGGGGGTCACTACAATGAGCAGTTCTTC	CSVEGGHYNEQFF
TRBV2	NA	TRBD1	TRBJ2-3	TGTGCCAGCATAGAGGGGGCCACAGATACGCAGTATTTT	CASIEGATDTQYF
TRBV18	once	NA	TRBJ2-2	TGTGCCAGCTCACTTTCCGGGACGAACACCGGGGAGCTGTTTTTT	CASSLSGTNTGELFF
TRBV4-1	NA	TRBD2	TRBJ2-2	TGCGCCAGCAGCCAGGGAGCGGGGGGTACCGGGGAGCTGTTTTTT	CASSQGAGGTGELFF
TRBV9	NA	TRBD2	TRBJ2-3	TGTGCCAGCAGCGTAAGCGGGGGTTACACAGATACGCAGTATTTT	CASSVSGGYTDTQYF